What follows are 31 T cell receptor beta chains derived from one specimen sequenced in a study of OX40 agonist ivuxolimab in advanced cancers. Receptors were amplified or captured by the immunoSEQ multiplex PCR assay. Held by TCRdb, this immuneACCESS table contains in-frame sequences only and omits some clones. Under half of the omission traces to an unresolved V gene where checked; the cause of the rest is unknown. For this sample the table gives tens of thousands of clones, of which about 87% were detected only once. The ten largest account for 5.4% of the sample. The input for sequencing was CD4+ or CD8+ T cells sorted from blood, taken in a trial of the OX40 agonist ivuxolimab. These receptors were obtained from an adult with an advanced solid tumor such as melanoma, head and neck, liver or kidney cancer.

The rearrangement uses TRBV9 and TRBJ2-3; TRBD2 aligns across 10 bases. V lost 0 bases to trimming and J lost 4 bases; unmatched junction nucleotides: 5. Germline values: CDR1 SGDLS, CDR2 YYNGEE. This CDR3 spans 16 amino acids. The DNA of the CDR3 is TGTGCCAGCAGCGTAGGGGATAGCGGGGGGCCAGATACGCAGTATTTT. This encodes CASSVGDSGGPDTQYF.

This clone showed up just once. V is TRBV7-9 and J is TRBJ2-7, with TRBD1 matching over 10 bases. In germline, CDR1 is SEHNR, CDR2 FQNEAQ (reference sequence). The CDR3 is 15 amino acids. Trimming at V came to 3 bases and at J to 6 bases, leaving 8 bases not matched to a gene. This CDR3 reads CASSFSGTGVSEQYF. CDR3 DNA: TGTGCCAGCAGCTTCTCCGGGACAGGGGTCAGCGAGCAGTACTTC.

The sample holds a few counts of this clone. The chain links TRBV10-3 to TRBJ1-1; D is ambiguous. Deletions cut 7 bases from V and 0 bases from J, with 9 bases between. CDR1 is ENHRY and CDR2 is SYGVKD in the germline V gene. This CDR3 has 13 residues. CDR3 in amino acids: CAIMARLNTEAFF. CDR3 sequence (DNA): TGTGCCATCATGGCCAGGCTGAACACTGAAGCTTTCTTT.

V is TRBV6-1 and J is TRBJ2-5, with a possible D match to TRBD2 (5 bases). The J call may be in error: the DNA end matches TRBJ2-7 better. CDR1 and CDR2 (germline): MNHNS, SASEGT. This CDR3 is 15 amino acids long. CDR3 region: CASSNGFGGIYEQYF. Written as DNA, the CDR3 is TGTGCCAGCAGTAACGGATTCGGAGGAATCTACGAGCAGTACTTC.

The gene calls are TRBV7-2 and TRBJ2-7, with D perhaps matching TRBD2 (6 bases). In germline, CDR1 is SGHTA, CDR2 FQGNSA. This CDR3 region has 14 residues. The ends were cut back, 6 bases at V and 2 bases at J, with 14 bases in the middle. CDR3 residues: CASSRDRGTYEQYF. CDR3 nucleotide sequence: TGTGCCAGCAGTAGAGACCGGGGGACCTACGAGCAGTACTTC.

CDR3 nucleotide sequence: TGTGCCACCAGCAGGGGGACAGGGGGCTCCTACGAGCAGTACTTC. It yields the protein CATSRGTGGSYEQYF. This chain links TRBV15 with TRBJ2-7, with TRBD1 matching over 11 bases. Germline CDR1 reads LNHNV; CDR2 reads YYDKDF (reference sequence). The CDR3 is 15 residues long. With 3 bases clipped from V and 0 bases from J, the junction kept 1 base outside the gene matches.

The chain couples TRBV29-1 to TRBJ2-7; D could derive from TRBD1 or TRBD2 (5 bases each). In germline, CDR1 is SQVTM, CDR2 ANQGSEA. Trimming stripped 5 bases from V and 3 bases from J, with 23 bases between. CDR3 size: 16 residues. This CDR3 reads CSVQTSRGGQGYEQYF. For the CDR3, the DNA is TGCAGCGTTCAAACCTCGAGGGGCGGGCAAGGCTACGAGCAGTACTTC.

The chain links TRBV29-1 to TRBJ1-2; the match to TRBD1 covers 8 bases. Per germline, CDR1 SQVTM and CDR2 ANQGSEA. The CDR3 has 13 amino acids. With 7 bases clipped from V and 8 bases from J, the junction kept 12 bases outside the gene matches. CDR3 nucleotide sequence: TGCAGCGCCCCAGGGGGCCTCAAGGGAGGCTACACCTTC. Amino acids: CSAPGGLKGGYTF.

The chain combines TRBV6-4 with TRBJ2-2; 7 bases line up with TRBD1. The CDR3 spans 14 residues. V lost 6 bases, J lost 6 bases, and 7 bases stayed unmatched. Germline CDR1 reads MRHNA; CDR2 reads SNTAGT. CDR3 coding DNA: TGTGCCAGCAGGGCAGACAGGGAAGCCGGGGAGCTGTTTTTT. Protein: CASRADREAGELFF.

The V and J genes are TRBV7-3 and TRBJ2-1; 7 bases are shared with TRBD2. The V and J ends lost 1 base and 0 bases, in that order; junction bases with no gene match: 6. CDR1 is SGHTA and CDR2 is FQGTGA in the germline V gene. CDR3 length equals 17 residues. CDR3 bases: TGTGCCAGCAGCTTAAGAGGCGGGGGAAGCTCCTACAATGAGCAGTTCTTC. This encodes CASSLRGGGSSYNEQFF.

This rearrangement joins TRBV7-3 to TRBJ2-1; possibly TRBD2 for D (6 bases). The V gene's germline CDR1 is SGHTA and CDR2 FQGTGA. V was trimmed by 2 bases and J by 8 bases, leaving 13 bases between them. This CDR3 comprises 14 residues. Written as DNA, the CDR3 is TGTGCCAGCAGCTTAGGGCTAGCGTTCGATGAGCAGTTCTTC. Translating gives CASSLGLAFDEQFF.

The chain couples TRBV6-1 to TRBJ1-3; 7 nucleotides agree with TRBD1. Germline V gene data show CDR1 as MNHNS and CDR2 as SASEGT. V lost 8 bases to trimming and J lost 3 bases; unmatched junction nucleotides: 4. The CDR3 consists of 13 residues. The CDR3 loop is CASDQGGGNTIYF. CDR3 DNA sequence: TGTGCCAGCGACCAGGGGGGTGGAAACACCATATATTTT.

The J gene is TRBJ2-3, the V gene TRBV30, with D maybe TRBD2 (5 bases). The CDR3 is 14 amino acids. Trimming left V 1 base short and J 6 bases short, with 14 bases between. Germline CDR1 GTSNPN, CDR2 SVGIG (reference sequence). The CDR3 nucleotides read TGTGCCTGGAGTGGACGGGGATTGAGCGATACGCAGTATTTT. It codes for CAWSGRGLSDTQYF.

The chain uses TRBV19 and TRBJ1-3; 7 bases fit TRBD1. Looked up from germline, CDR1 is LNHDA and CDR2 is SQIVND (reference sequence). Trimming took 4 bases from V and 8 from J; bases not matched to a gene: 14. The CDR3 is made up of 16 amino acids. The chain's CDR3 is CASSRGRGRGNYTIYF. Written as DNA, the CDR3 is TGTGCCAGTAGTAGGGGACGCGGCAGGGGGAATTACACCATATATTTT.

The chain links TRBV28 to TRBJ2-1, with 11 bases matching TRBD1. This CDR3 is built from 15 residues. V dropped 5 bases and J dropped 6; count of bases not matched to a gene: 6. CDR1 MDHEN and CDR2 SYDVKM come from the germline V gene. CDR3 in amino acids: CASSHGTGGGNEQFF. The CDR3 coding sequence is TGTGCCAGCAGTCACGGGACAGGGGGTGGCAATGAGCAGTTCTTC.

This clone was observed a handful of times. Other DNA sequences from this sample encode an identical CDR3 as well. The chain couples TRBV29-1 to TRBJ1-1; no reliable D call. Trimming removed 6 bases at V and 5 bases at J, with 10 bases between. The CDR3 extends over 11 amino acids. Germline V gene lookup returns CDR1 SQVTM and CDR2 ANQGSEA. CDR3 sequence reads: CSVRSSTEAFF. The CDR3 region has the DNA TGCAGCGTCCGCTCGAGTACTGAAGCTTTCTTT. Using reference TRBV29-1 and TRBJ1-1 for the parts outside the CDR3, the full variable domain is SAVISQKPSRDICQRGTSLTIQCQVDSQVTMMFWYRQQPGQSLTLIATANQGSEATYESGFVIDKFPISRPNLTFSTLTVSNMSPEDSSIYLCSVRSSTEAFFGQGTRLTVV.

The chain joins TRBV4-2 to TRBJ2-1, with D tentatively TRBD1 (7 bases). The germline V gene encodes CDR1 LGHNA and CDR2 YNFKEQ. The CDR3 is 16 residues long. Trimming left V 3 bases short and J 7 bases short, with 19 bases between. Here the CDR3 reads CASSHLDLQGRNEQFF. Written as DNA, the CDR3 is TGTGCCAGCAGCCATCTCGATTTACAGGGGAGGAATGAGCAGTTCTTC.

This chain joins TRBV7-8 and TRBJ2-1, with D uncertain. Germline CDR1 SGHVS, CDR2 FQNEAQ. Trimming took off 3 bases at V and 8 bases at J, with 5 bases between the two ends. The CDR3 length is 11 residues. The CDR3 DNA is TGTGCCAGCAGCTTCTTGGATGAGCAGTTCTTC. It is translated as CASSFLDEQFF.

V gene TRBV25-1 combines with J gene TRBJ2-5; 10 bases match TRBD1. The J segment lost 5 bases and the V segment lost 2 bases, leaving 8 bases of the junction unmatched. The CDR3 consists of 16 residues. Germline V gene sequence: CDR1 MGHDK, CDR2 SYGVNS. The chain's CDR3 is CASSEGQGGHGETQYF. CDR3 bases: TGTGCCAGCAGTGAAGGACAGGGGGGGCATGGGGAGACCCAGTACTTC.

This clone occurred a few times. The chain joins TRBV5-6 to TRBJ2-5; 14 positions match TRBD2. CDR1 and CDR2 from the germline V gene are SGHDT and YYEEEE. The V gene end was trimmed by 4 bases and the J gene end by 5 bases; junction bases not matched to a gene: 16. This CDR3 is built from 19 residues. CDR3 residues: CASSRKYSGLAGGGETQYF. DNA for the CDR3: TGTGCCAGCAGCCGAAAATATTCCGGACTAGCGGGGGGAGGGGAGACCCAGTACTTC.

The genes are TRBV5-1 and TRBJ2-1; 9 nucleotides line up with TRBD1. V shed 0 bases and J 2 bases; nucleotides not matched to a gene: 9. CDR1 and CDR2 from the germline V gene are SGHRS and YFSETQ. The CDR3 contains 18 residues. The CDR3 is CASSLAKEGQGTYNEQFF. Written as DNA, the CDR3 is TGCGCCAGCAGCTTGGCGAAGGAGGGACAGGGCACCTACAATGAGCAGTTCTTC.

This clone was seen once. The V call is TRBV5-6, the J call TRBJ1-6, with a tentative D call TRBD1 (6 bases). The germline CDR1 and CDR2 sequences are SGHDT and YYEEEE. CDR3 length: 16 residues. With 4 bases removed from V and 6 bases from J, the gap between germline ends came to 17 bases. The CDR3 reads CASSPGVGQFNSPLHF. The CDR3 DNA is TGTGCCAGCAGCCCAGGGGTTGGACAGTTTAATTCACCCCTCCACTTT.

This clone was detected only a few times. The CDR3 is CASSRTGITTNEKLFF. The DNA for the CDR3 is TGTGCCAGTAGTAGAACAGGGATTACAACTAATGAAAAACTGTTTTTT. The chain is built from TRBV19 and TRBJ1-4, with D possibly TRBD1 on 6 matching bases. V lost 4 bases to trimming and J lost 0 bases, with 12 bases between them. CDR1 LNHDA and CDR2 SQIVND come from the germline V gene (reference sequence). The CDR3 is 16 residues long.

The chain uses TRBV15 and TRBJ1-5; perhaps TRBD1 as D (6 bases). Trimming shortened V by 0 bases and J by 1 base, and 22 bases separated the two germline ends. Germline lookup yields CDR1 LNHNV and CDR2 YYDKDF (reference sequence). This CDR3 is built from 20 residues. The CDR3 sequence: CATSREDRHFRGISNQPQHF. In DNA, the CDR3 is TGTGCCACCAGCAGAGAGGACAGACACTTCCGTGGCATAAGCAATCAGCCCCAGCATTTT.

CDR3 region: CASSFTLNTGELFF. CDR3 coding DNA: TGTGCCAGCAGTTTTACCCTAAACACCGGGGAGCTGTTTTTT. This sequence joins TRBV27 and TRBJ2-2; D gene ambiguous. V lost 3 bases and J 2 bases, leaving 7 bases between the germline ends. Per the germline V gene, CDR1 is MNHEY and CDR2 is SMNVEV (reference sequence). The CDR3 extends over 14 amino acids.

This clone was detected only a few times. The chain uses TRBV9 and TRBJ1-4, with D unresolved. The germline V and J ends were trimmed by 0 bases and 5 bases, with 14 bases remaining between them. The CDR3 consists of 16 residues. CDR1 is SGDLS, CDR2 YYNGEE, per germline. Here the CDR3 DNA reads TGTGCCAGCAGCGTAGGGAAGGTCCCCCAAAATGAAAAACTGTTTTTT. Residues: CASSVGKVPQNEKLFF.

This clone was observed once. The chain combines TRBV19 with TRBJ1-6; no definite D call. Germline V gives CDR1 LNHDA, CDR2 SQIVND (reference sequence). V dropped 4 bases and J dropped 8 bases, with 12 bases sitting between them. This CDR3 comprises 14 residues. The DNA of the CDR3 is TGTGCCAGTAGTAAGGGTGTCGCTGATTCACCCCTCCACTTT. Translated, it gives CASSKGVADSPLHF.

This chain connects TRBV9 to TRBJ1-1; 7 bases agree with TRBD1. Germline V gene sequence: CDR1 SGDLS, CDR2 YYNGEE. With 4 bases clipped from V and 1 base from J, the junction kept 7 bases outside the gene matches. The CDR3 sequence is 15 residues long. CDR3: CASSLPTGRNTEAFF. CDR3 DNA sequence: TGTGCCAGCAGCCTCCCGACAGGGAGGAACACTGAAGCTTTCTTT.

The genes are TRBV4-1 and TRBJ2-2; a possible D gene is TRBD1 (5 bases). CDR1 is MGHRA, CDR2 YSYEKL, per germline. The CDR3 length is 15 residues. The germline V and J ends were trimmed by 0 bases and 4 bases, with 9 bases remaining between them. CDR3 nucleotides: TGCGCCAGCAGCCAAGAAATCCAGGGCACCGGGGAGCTGTTTTTT. Translated, it gives CASSQEIQGTGELFF.

The sample holds a few counts of this clone. V gene TRBV2 combines with J gene TRBJ2-3; TRBD2 is a possible D gene (6 bases). There are 14 residues in the CDR3. Germline CDR1 SNHLY, CDR2 FYNNEI. V lost 6 bases and J 4 bases, leaving 14 bases between the germline ends. The CDR3, as DNA: TGTGCCAGCAGGGGAACGGGGGAGGCAGATACGCAGTATTTT. Translation: CASRGTGEADTQYF.

This clone was picked up one time. The chain joins TRBV18 to TRBJ2-5; possible D gene TRBD2, 5 bases. This CDR3 is 14 amino acids long. Germline V CDR1 and CDR2: KGHSH, LQKENI. The germline V and J ends were trimmed by 5 bases and 2 bases, with 12 bases remaining between them. The CDR3 here is CASSSRGKQETQYF. The CDR3 nucleotides are TGTGCCAGCTCATCGAGAGGGAAACAAGAGACCCAGTACTTC.